The rows below give T cell receptor beta chains drawn from one sample of a study of T-cell memory formation after mild COVID-19. TCRdb itself ran the 5' RACE reads through MiXCR, one entry per CDR3 protein. The repertoire holds just under 150,000 distinct CDR3 sequences, 6% to 6.5% seen once, with 2% to 2.5% in the top ten. Sequenced sample: PBMCs or a T cell subset sorted from them (not recorded which). The receptors originated from an adult woman who had mild COVID-19 (a few samples of this study predate the infection). Cell type and time point are not known. Each CDR3 is given with its conserved first and last residue. The D gene is left open where the match is weak. The size entry is marked missing in some rows and otherwise reads once, few, many or a size class.

>TRBD2|few|TRBV4-3|TRBJ2-1
CASSQDFRLAGVEQFF
TGCGCCAGCAGCCAAGATTTCAGACTAGCGGGAGTTGAGCAGTTCTTC
>.|many|TRBV6-2/TRBV6-3|TRBJ2-6
CASSSQEGRSGANVLTF
TGTGCCAGCAGTTCCCAGGAAGGTCGCTCTGGGGCCAACGTCCTGACTTTC
>.|many|TRBV29-1|TRBJ1-4
CSVASWEPNEKLFF
TGCAGCGTTGCCTCGTGGGAGCCTAATGAAAAACTGTTTTTT
>TRBD2|.|TRBV24-1|TRBJ2-1
CATSDATSGGNEQFF
TGTGCCACCAGTGATGCTACTAGCGGGGGGAATGAGCAGTTCTTC
>.|many|TRBV7-2|TRBJ1-5
CASRGTGLNQPQHF
TGTGCCAGCAGAGGAACAGGGCTCAATCAGCCCCAGCATTTT
>.|.|TRBV6-5|TRBJ2-7
CATLGGGGYEQYF
TGTGCCACCCTCGGTGGGGGTGGTTACGAGCAGTACTTC
>.|.|TRBV24-1|TRBJ1-1
CATSEQPNTEAFF
TGTGCCACCAGTGAACAGCCGAACACTGAAGCTTTCTTT
>TRBD2|.|TRBV29-1|TRBJ2-5
CSVPGRGETQYF
TGCAGCGTTCCCGGGAGGGGAGAGACCCAGTACTTC
>TRBD2|few|TRBV12-3/TRBV12-4|TRBJ2-1
CASSFRPSGGPSSYNEQFF
TGTGCCAGCAGTTTTCGTCCTAGCGGGGGCCCGAGCTCCTACAATGAGCAGTTCTTC
>.|.|TRBV30|TRBJ1-1
CARERLTWVNTEAFF
TGTGCCCGGGAGAGGTTAACTTGGGTGAACACTGAAGCTTTCTTT
>.|many|TRBV6-5|TRBJ2-1
CASSYSTATYNEQFF
TGTGCCAGCAGTTACTCGACAGCTACTTACAATGAGCAGTTCTTC
>.|many|TRBV7-2|TRBJ1-5
CASSSSANQPQHF
TGTGCCAGCAGCTCCTCGGCCAATCAGCCCCAGCATTTT
>TRBD2|many|TRBV4-3|TRBJ2-1
CASSQDWAGGRDNEQFF
TGCGCCAGCAGCCAAGATTGGGCTGGCGGGAGAGACAATGAGCAGTTCTTC
>.|.|TRBV5-1|TRBJ2-3
CASSLSRPADTQYF
TGCGCCAGCAGCTTGAGCAGACCCGCAGATACGCAGTATTTT
>.|few|TRBV7-9|TRBJ1-3
CASSSSEGGNTIYF
TGTGCCAGCAGCTCCTCGGAGGGGGGAAACACCATATATTTT
>TRBD1|many|TRBV12-3/TRBV12-4|TRBJ2-1
CASSPGQSYNEQFF
TGTGCCAGCAGCCCGGGACAGAGCTACAATGAGCAGTTCTTC
>TRBD2|.|TRBV27|TRBJ2-1
CASSLASSGRNEQFF
TGTGCCAGCAGTTTAGCGTCTAGCGGGAGAAATGAGCAGTTCTTC
>.|many|TRBV5-1|TRBJ2-1
CASSLEARASSYNEQFF
TGCGCCAGCAGCTTGGAAGCCAGGGCGAGCTCCTACAATGAGCAGTTCTTC
>.|many|TRBV5-1|TRBJ2-7
CASSLHDGYEQYF
TGCGCCAGCAGCCTTCATGACGGCTACGAGCAGTACTTC
>.|few|TRBV5-1|TRBJ1-2
CASSSLDRTTNYGYTF
TGCGCCAGCAGCTCCTTAGACAGGACGACTAACTATGGCTACACCTTC
>.|few|TRBV29-1|TRBJ2-7
CSVEDVMTYEQYF
TGCAGCGTTGAAGATGTAATGACCTACGAGCAGTACTTC
>.|many|TRBV20-1|TRBJ1-2
CSAPRLIGGKSSYGYTF
TGCAGTGCCCCCCGGCTGATTGGGGGCAAGAGCAGCTATGGCTACACCTTC
>TRBD1|.|TRBV10-3|TRBJ1-2
CAIGWTGVNLSRGYTF
TGTGCCATCGGTTGGACAGGGGTTAACTTATCGAGGGGCTACACCTTC
>TRBD2|many|TRBV7-2|TRBJ2-2
CASSLLGGRATGELFF
TGTGCCAGCAGCTTGCTCGGCGGGAGAGCAACCGGGGAGCTGTTTTTT
>.|few|TRBV20-1|TRBJ1-1
CRGQNTEAFF
TGCCGGGGCCAGAACACTGAAGCTTTCTTT
>.|few|TRBV4-1|TRBJ2-1
CASSQVVEWTNNEQFF
TGCGCCAGCAGCCAAGTCGTTGAGTGGACTAACAATGAGCAGTTCTTC
>TRBD2|many|TRBV5-1|TRBJ2-7
CASSLEGSGAFEQYF
TGCGCCAGCAGCTTGGAAGGTAGCGGGGCCTTCGAGCAGTACTTC
>TRBD1|.|TRBV6-5|TRBJ1-2
CASSRTGTATSDYYGYTF
TGTGCCAGCAGTAGAACCGGGACAGCAACCTCTGATTACTATGGCTACACCTTC
>.|few|TRBV5-1|TRBJ1-1
CASTPGAGGWTEAFF
TGCGCCAGCACCCCCGGAGCGGGGGGCTGGACTGAAGCTTTCTTT
>.|many|TRBV4-2|TRBJ1-1
CASSSNRNTEAFF
TGTGCCAGCAGCTCTAACAGGAACACTGAAGCTTTCTTT
>.|many|TRBV7-6|TRBJ2-3
CASSPRSNGQADTQYF
TGTGCCAGCAGCCCCCGCAGTAACGGTCAGGCAGATACGCAGTATTTT
>.|few|TRBV18|TRBJ1-4
CASSFDRATNEKLFF
TGTGCCAGCTCATTCGACAGAGCAACTAATGAAAAACTGTTTTTT
>.|.|TRBV5-1|TRBJ2-3
CASSLGSTGTPFTDTQYF
TGCGCCAGCAGCTTGGGTTCGACAGGTACCCCCTTCACAGATACGCAGTATTTT
>.|many|TRBV4-1|TRBJ2-2
CASSQLDMGMVAGELFF
TGCGCCAGCAGCCAATTGGATATGGGTATGGTTGCCGGGGAGCTGTTTTTT
>.|.|TRBV21-1|TRBJ2-7
CASSPPGRRGEQYF
TGTGCCAGCAGCCCCCCGGGGCGGCGAGGGGAGCAGTACTTC
>.|once|TRBV20-1|TRBJ1-5
CSVGDQPKHF
TGCAGTGTTGGGGATCAGCCCAAGCATTTT
>.|.|TRBV29-1|TRBJ2-1
CSGGGLSYNEQFF
TGCAGCGGAGGAGGGCTCTCCTACAATGAGCAGTTCTTC
>.|.|TRBV3-1|TRBJ1-2
CASSSGDGYTF
TGTGCCAGCAGCTCAGGAGATGGCTACACCTTC
>TRBD2|few|TRBV5-1|TRBJ2-3
CASSRGLAGASTDTQYF
TGCGCCAGCAGCCGCGGACTAGCGGGGGCTAGCACAGATACGCAGTATTTT
>TRBD1|many|TRBV11-2|TRBJ1-6
CASSLDRVNSPLHF
TGTGCCAGCAGCCTGGACAGGGTAAATTCACCCCTCCACTTT
>TRBD1|.|TRBV4-3|TRBJ1-1
CASSQGQQGQAEAFF
TGCGCCAGCAGCCAAGGACAACAGGGGCAGGCTGAAGCTTTCTTT